This T cell receptor beta chain was sequenced for a study of blood T cell repertoires in COVID-19. Overall study context: Donors in the United States, Italy and Spain gave samples during acute or convalescent COVID-19. Sources were T cells, B-cell-depleted T cells, or PBMCs; the material itself was cDNA or gDNA.

Germline loops: CDR1 SGHRS, CDR2 YFSETQ. CDR3 length equals 14 residues. Germline trimming cut 7 bases from V and 5 bases from J; bases unmatched to any gene: 8. Clones were sequenced by immunoSEQ multiplex PCR, and TCRdb holds only the in-frame ones, with some missing. The table lists 280,000 or so clones, approximately 88% of them singletons. Recovered Cohort 3 donors showed two negative PCRs, clearance, or symptom resolution. J is TRBJ2-5 and V is TRBV5-1, with 10 bases that match TRBD1. Sequenced material: PBMCs or T cells enriched from blood (not recorded which). The clonotype originates from a woman aged 40 to 49 who had recovered from COVID-19. In nucleotides, the CDR3 is TGCGCCAGCCACCCCGACAGGGGGCAGGAGACCCAGTACTTC. Translated, it gives CASHPDRGQETQYF. Variable domain in full (rest from reference TRBV5-1 and TRBJ2-5): KAGVTQTPRYLIKTRGQQVTLSCSPISGHRSVSWYQQTPGQGLQFLFEYFSETQRNKGNFPGRFSGRQFSNSRSEMNVSTLELGDSALYLCASHPDRGQETQYFGPGTRLLVL.